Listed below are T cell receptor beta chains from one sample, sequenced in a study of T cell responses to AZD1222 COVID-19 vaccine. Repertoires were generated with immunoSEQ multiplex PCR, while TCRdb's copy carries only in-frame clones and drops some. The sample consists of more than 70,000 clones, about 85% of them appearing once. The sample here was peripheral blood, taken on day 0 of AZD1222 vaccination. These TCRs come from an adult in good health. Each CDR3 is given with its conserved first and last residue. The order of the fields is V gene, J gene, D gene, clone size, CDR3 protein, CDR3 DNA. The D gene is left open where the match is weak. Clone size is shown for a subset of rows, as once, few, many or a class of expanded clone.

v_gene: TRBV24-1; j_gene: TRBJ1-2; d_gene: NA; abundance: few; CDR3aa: CATSDLGGPYTF; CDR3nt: TGTGCCACCAGTGATTTAGGGGGACCTTACACCTTC
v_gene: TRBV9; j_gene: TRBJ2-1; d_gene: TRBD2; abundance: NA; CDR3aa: CASSVESGRAGGEQFF; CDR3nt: TGTGCCAGCAGCGTAGAAAGCGGGAGGGCCGGAGGTGAGCAGTTCTTC
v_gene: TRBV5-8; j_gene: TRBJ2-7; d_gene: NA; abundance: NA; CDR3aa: CASSLAGYPYEQYF; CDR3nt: TGTGCCAGCAGCTTGGCGGGATACCCCTACGAGCAGTACTTC
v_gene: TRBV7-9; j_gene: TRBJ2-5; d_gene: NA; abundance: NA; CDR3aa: CASSLSRVRKTQYF; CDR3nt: TGTGCCAGCAGCTTAAGTAGGGTTAGGAAGACCCAGTACTTC
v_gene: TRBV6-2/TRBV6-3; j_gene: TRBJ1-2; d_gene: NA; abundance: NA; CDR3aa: CASSYASRVSPYGYTF; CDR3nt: TGTGCCAGCAGTTACGCCTCCAGGGTTAGCCCCTATGGCTACACCTTC
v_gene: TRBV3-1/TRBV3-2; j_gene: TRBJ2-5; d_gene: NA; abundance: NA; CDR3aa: CASSQELGREEYQETQYF; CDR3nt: TGTGCCAGCAGCCAAGAACTGGGGCGGGAAGAGTACCAAGAGACCCAGTACTTC
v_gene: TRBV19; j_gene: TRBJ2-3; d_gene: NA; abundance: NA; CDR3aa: CASSVLRDDTQYF; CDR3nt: TGTGCCAGTAGTGTTTTGCGGGATGATACGCAGTATTTT
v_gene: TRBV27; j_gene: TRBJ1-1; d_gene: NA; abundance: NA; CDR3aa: CASSSWTGEMNTEAFF; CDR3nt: TGTGCCAGCAGCAGTTGGACGGGGGAAATGAACACTGAAGCTTTCTTT
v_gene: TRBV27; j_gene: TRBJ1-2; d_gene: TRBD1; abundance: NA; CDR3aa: CASAGQGNYGYTF; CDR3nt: TGTGCCAGCGCGGGACAGGGGAACTATGGCTACACCTTC
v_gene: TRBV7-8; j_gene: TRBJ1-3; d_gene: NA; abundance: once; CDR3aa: CASSPGGPSGNTIYF; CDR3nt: TGTGCCAGCAGCCCCGGGGGCCCCTCTGGAAACACCATATATTTT
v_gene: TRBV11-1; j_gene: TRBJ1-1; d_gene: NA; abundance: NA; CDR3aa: CASSFGAGNTEAFF; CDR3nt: TGTGCCAGCAGCTTTGGGGCCGGTAACACTGAAGCTTTCTTT
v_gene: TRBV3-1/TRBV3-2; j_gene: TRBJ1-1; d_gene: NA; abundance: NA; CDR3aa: CASSHLTGNQAFF; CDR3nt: TGTGCCAGCAGCCATCTGACAGGCAACCAGGCTTTCTTT
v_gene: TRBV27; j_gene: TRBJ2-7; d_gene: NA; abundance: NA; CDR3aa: CASSLQLAAPYEQYF; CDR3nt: TGTGCCAGCAGTTTACAACTAGCAGCCCCCTACGAGCAGTACTTC
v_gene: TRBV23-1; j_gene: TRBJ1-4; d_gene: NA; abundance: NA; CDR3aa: CASSQGVTSATNEKLFF; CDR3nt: TGCGCCAGCAGTCAAGGGGTGACCTCTGCAACTAATGAAAAACTGTTTTTT
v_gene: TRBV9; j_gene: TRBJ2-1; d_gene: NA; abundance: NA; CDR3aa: CASSVDVSLNEQFF; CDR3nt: TGTGCCAGCAGCGTAGATGTGAGCCTCAATGAGCAGTTCTTC
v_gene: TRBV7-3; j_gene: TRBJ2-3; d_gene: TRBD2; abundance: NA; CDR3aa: CASSRSSGGGTDTQYF; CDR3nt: TGTGCCAGCAGCCGCTCGAGCGGGGGAGGCACAGATACGCAGTATTTT
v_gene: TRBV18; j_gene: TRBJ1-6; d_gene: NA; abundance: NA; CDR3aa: CASSLHRDTYNSPLHF; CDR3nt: TGTGCCAGCTCATTACACCGGGACACTTATAATTCACCCCTCCACTTT